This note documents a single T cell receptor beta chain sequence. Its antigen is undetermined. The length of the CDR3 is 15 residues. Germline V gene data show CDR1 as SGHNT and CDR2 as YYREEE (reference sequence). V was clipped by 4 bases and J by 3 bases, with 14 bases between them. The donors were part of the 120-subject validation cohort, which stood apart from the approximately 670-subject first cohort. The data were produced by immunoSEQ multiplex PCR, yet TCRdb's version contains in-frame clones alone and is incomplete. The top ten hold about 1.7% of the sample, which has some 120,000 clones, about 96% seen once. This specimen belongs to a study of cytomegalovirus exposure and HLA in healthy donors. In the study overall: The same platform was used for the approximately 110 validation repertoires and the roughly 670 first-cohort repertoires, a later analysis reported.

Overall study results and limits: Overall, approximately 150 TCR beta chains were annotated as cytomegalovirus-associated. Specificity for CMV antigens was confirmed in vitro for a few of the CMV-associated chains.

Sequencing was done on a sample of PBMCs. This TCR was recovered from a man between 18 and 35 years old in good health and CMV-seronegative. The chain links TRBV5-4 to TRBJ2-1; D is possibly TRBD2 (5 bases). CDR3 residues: CASSPSGTFYNEQFF. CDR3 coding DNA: TGTGCCAGCAGCCCCAGCGGCACTTTCTACAATGAGCAGTTCTTC. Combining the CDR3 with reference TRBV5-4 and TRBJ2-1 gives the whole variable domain ETGVTQSPTHLIKTRGQQVTLRCSSQSGHNTVSWYQQALGQGPQFIFQYYREEENGRGNFPPRFSGLQFPNYSSELNVNALELDDSALYLCASSPSGTFYNEQFFGPGTRLTVL.